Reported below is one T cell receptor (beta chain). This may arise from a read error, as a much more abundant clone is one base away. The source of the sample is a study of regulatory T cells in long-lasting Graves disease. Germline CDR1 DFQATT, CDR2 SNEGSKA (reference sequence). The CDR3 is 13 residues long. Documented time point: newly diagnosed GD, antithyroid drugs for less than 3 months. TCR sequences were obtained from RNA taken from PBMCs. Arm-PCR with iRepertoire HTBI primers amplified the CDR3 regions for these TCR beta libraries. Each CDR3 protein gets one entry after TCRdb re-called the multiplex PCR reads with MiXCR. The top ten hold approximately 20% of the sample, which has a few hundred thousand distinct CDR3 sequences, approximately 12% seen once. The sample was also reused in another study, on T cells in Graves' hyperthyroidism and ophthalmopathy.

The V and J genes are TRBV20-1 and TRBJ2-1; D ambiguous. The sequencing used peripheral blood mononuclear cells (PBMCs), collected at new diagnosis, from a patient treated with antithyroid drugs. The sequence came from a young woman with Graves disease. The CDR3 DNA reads TGCAGTGCCGGGTACCCTGAGAACAATGAGCAGTCCTTC. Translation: CSAGYPENNEQSF.